This record covers a single T cell receptor (beta chain). Its antigen is undetermined. These data come from a study of vaccination and CD4 T cells after COVID-19. The study's findings and limits: Median SARS-CoV-2-reactive clonotype numbers went from roughly 22 to 38; this increase was not significant.

The germline V gene has CDR1 MNHEY and CDR2 SVGAGI. Trimming stripped 4 bases from V and 12 bases from J, with 18 bases between. CDR3 length: 13 residues. Scientists ran DNA taken from cultured CD4+ T cells through the Oncomine TCR Beta short-read assay for sequencing. Each CDR3 protein is one row after TCRdb ran MiXCR on the PCR reads. Of under 15,000 distinct CDR3 sequences in the sample, about 74% were seen once. Treatment indicated: roughly nine-day PBMC culture with coronavirus spike peptide pools or control peptides (ViraFEST assay). ViraFEST used peptide pools to expand antigen-specific T cells before TCR sequencing. PCR tests turned positive between March and December 2020, before US Alpha, Beta and Delta variants.

The origin of this receptor is a human donor who had recovered from COVID-19. Sequencing was done on a sample of CD4+ T cells from blood, cultured in vitro. V usage is TRBV6-5 and J usage is TRBJ1-2; no firm D call. The CDR3 sequence: CASSSPPQPGDTF. The CDR3 DNA follows: TGTGCCAGCAGTTCGCCCCCTCAGCCCGGAGACACCTTC.